This TCR beta chain was recorded in a study of T cells of healthy individuals. This CDR3 has 14 amino acids. CDR1 and CDR2 (germline): SNHLY, FYNNEI. Trimming took 3 bases from V and 1 from J, leaving 8 bases between them. At least ten counts were recorded for this clonotype. MiXCR was run by TCRdb on the 5' RACE reads, yielding one entry per CDR3 protein. This table has about 53,000 distinct CDR3 sequences, roughly 14% appearing once. The V gene is TRBV2, the J gene TRBJ2-3; D gene unclear. The receptor's source is a human donor in good health. The CDR3 here is CASSDRARTDTQYF. The CDR3 nucleotides are TGTGCCAGCAGTGATCGGGCCCGCACAGATACGCAGTATTTT. Together with reference TRBV2 and TRBJ2-3, the CDR3 gives the full variable domain: EPEVTQTPSHQVTQMGQEVILRCVPISNHLYFYWYRQILGQKVEFLVSFYNNEISEKSEIFDDQFSVERPDGSNFTLKIRSTKLEDSAMYFCASSDRARTDTQYFGPGTRLTVL.